This note documents a single T cell receptor beta chain sequence. Study processing details: Counts of nucleated cells, estimated from reference gene primer amplification, were obtained. Clones were read by immunoSEQ multiplex PCR, and TCRdb kept only the in-frame ones, dropping some. V and J calls and clone size follow that table, whereas D and trimming were derived from the DNA. The sample lists 100,000 or so clones; 81% were seen once. These data are taken from a study of blood T cell repertoires in COVID-19. Study details: PBMCs, B-cell-depleted T cells, or T cells were the source of the cDNA or gDNA that made up the material.

Germline V gives CDR1 KGHDR, CDR2 SFDVKD. The CDR3 length is 16 residues. Losses at the gene ends were 1 base for V and 6 bases for J; bases not matched to a gene: 8. The chain uses TRBV24-1 and TRBJ1-5, with 7 bases aligning to TRBD1. The source of this sequence is a woman in her seventies with acute or convalescent COVID-19. Sample: peripheral blood. The CDR3 nucleotides read TGTGCCACCAGTGATTTTAGGTGGACAGGCGGTCAGCCCCAGCATTTT. It translates to CATSDFRWTGGQPQHF.